This entry is about one TCR beta chain. Its antigen is not identified. The study drew donors from healthy Caucasian individuals in Russia aged 6 to 90. Donors gave around 9.8 milliliters of peripheral blood apiece. These data come from a study of blood T cells in healthy people across ages. General study findings and limits: TCR beta diversity correlated strongly with naive T cell percentage. Considered underestimates were the diversity estimates obtained from one million T cells.

A second roughly 6 to 12 cycle PCR used barcoded and J-beta primers. TCRdb fed the 5' RACE reads into MiXCR, producing one record per CDR3 protein. The sample includes 1.6 million or so distinct CDR3 sequences, roughly a third of them seen just once. Germline V gene data show CDR1 as MNHEY and CDR2 as SMNVEV (reference sequence). The germline V and J ends were trimmed by 5 bases and 0 bases, with 12 bases remaining between them. The CDR3 has 15 residues. This clonotype was sampled from a woman aged 30 to 39 in good health. The V gene is TRBV27, the J gene TRBJ2-3; no clear D. Material for sequencing was blood. The CDR3 bases are TGTGCCAGCAGTAGTACAGAGCTGAGCACAGATACGCAGTATTTT. Encoded protein: CASSSTELSTDTQYF.